This T cell receptor beta chain was recorded in a study of T cells after yellow fever vaccination. MiXCR, run by TCRdb on the 5' RACE reads, gives a single entry per CDR3 protein. The repertoire includes a few hundred thousand distinct CDR3 sequences, approximately 4.3% of them detected once, and roughly a fifth sits in the top ten. Overall study results and limits: The CD4 and CD8 compartments had a small share of their clonotypes in common. Reappearing after the booster were most of the clones from primary vaccination (about 96% CD4, 75% to 90% CD8).

About this clonotype: What it binds is not known.

Germline assignment: CDR1 MGHDK and CDR2 SYGVNS. The CDR3 spans 12 residues. V gave up 6 bases and J gave up 5 bases; unmatched junction bases: 4. This TCR was sampled from a man aged 18 to 29 who received the YFV17D yellow fever vaccine. Sequences were derived from PBMCs, sampled 15 days after the yellow fever booster vaccination. The chain recombines TRBV25-1 with TRBJ2-7, with 7 bases aligning to TRBD2. The CDR3 spells CASRSGGNEQYF. CDR3 DNA sequence: TGTGCCAGCAGGTCCGGGGGGAACGAGCAGTACTTC.